This is a list of T cell receptor beta chains from one sample in a study of T cell responses to AZD1222 COVID-19 vaccine. The data were produced by immunoSEQ multiplex PCR, yet TCRdb's version contains in-frame clones alone and is incomplete. The repertoire has roughly 120,000 clones, less than 90% of them found once; the top ten carry over 1.5%. The input for sequencing was peripheral blood, taken on day 0 of AZD1222 vaccination. The receptors derive from an adult in good health. Both conserved end residues are trimmed from each CDR3. Fields, in order: V gene, J gene, CDR3 protein.

v_call: TRBV19; j_call: TRBJ1-1; cdr3_aa: ASSRGGGNTEAF
v_call: TRBV4-2; j_call: TRBJ2-6; cdr3_aa: ASSHPIPRGLSGANVLT
v_call: TRBV21-1; j_call: TRBJ1-6; cdr3_aa: ASSAGTQSSYNSPLH
v_call: TRBV5-5; j_call: TRBJ1-1; cdr3_aa: ASSRGSGKNTEAF
v_call: TRBV9; j_call: TRBJ1-1; cdr3_aa: ASSAGRVRSTEAF
v_call: TRBV4-2; j_call: TRBJ2-2; cdr3_aa: ASSQDVREGGGELF
v_call: TRBV3-1/TRBV3-2; j_call: TRBJ1-1; cdr3_aa: ASSQGASTEAF
v_call: TRBV18; j_call: TRBJ1-6; cdr3_aa: ASSLTGDNSPLH
v_call: TRBV27; j_call: TRBJ1-2; cdr3_aa: ASSEAGRNYGYT
v_call: TRBV19; j_call: TRBJ1-2; cdr3_aa: ATSSQNYGYT
v_call: TRBV6-6; j_call: TRBJ2-2; cdr3_aa: ASTSGGELF
v_call: TRBV11-2; j_call: TRBJ1-3; cdr3_aa: ASSRTVTGNTIY
v_call: TRBV4-1; j_call: TRBJ1-5; cdr3_aa: ASSQEGGTWQPQH
v_call: TRBV6-5; j_call: TRBJ2-2; cdr3_aa: ASSYGEVTGELF
v_call: TRBV7-9; j_call: TRBJ2-7; cdr3_aa: ASSLATTGVRTVSYEQY
v_call: TRBV5-1; j_call: TRBJ2-7; cdr3_aa: ASSEDRSPFYEQY
v_call: TRBV3-1/TRBV3-2; j_call: TRBJ2-7; cdr3_aa: ASRDTQTYEQY